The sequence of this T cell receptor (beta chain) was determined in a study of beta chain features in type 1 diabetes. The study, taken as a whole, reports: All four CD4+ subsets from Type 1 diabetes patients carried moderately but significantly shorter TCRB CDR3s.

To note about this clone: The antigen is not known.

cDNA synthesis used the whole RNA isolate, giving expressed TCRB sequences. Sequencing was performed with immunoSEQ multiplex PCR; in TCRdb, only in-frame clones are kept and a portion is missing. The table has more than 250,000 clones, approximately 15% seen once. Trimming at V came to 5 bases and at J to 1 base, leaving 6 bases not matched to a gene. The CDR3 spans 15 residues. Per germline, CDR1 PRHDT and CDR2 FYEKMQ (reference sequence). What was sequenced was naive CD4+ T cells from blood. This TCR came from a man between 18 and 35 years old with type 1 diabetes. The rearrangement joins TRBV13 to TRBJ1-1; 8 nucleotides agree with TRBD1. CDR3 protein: CASSRTDRANTEAFF. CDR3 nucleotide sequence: TGTGCCAGCAGCCGGACGGACAGGGCGAACACTGAAGCTTTCTTT.